The present T cell receptor (beta chain) was sequenced within a study of spatial heterogeneity in lung cancer. Overall study findings and caveats: More often at tumor resection than at routine follow-up, ubiquitous expanded tumor TCRs were detected in the blood.

Specified time point: sample taken at primary tumor resection. The library protocol tagged each TCR cDNA with a unique molecular identifier. Each CDR3 protein is one row after TCRdb ran MiXCR on the 5' RACE reads. The sample yields 60,000 to 90,000 distinct CDR3 sequences, 7% to 9% seen once. CDR1 and CDR2 (germline): SGHRS, YFSETQ. The CDR3 runs to 15 residues. J lost 8 bases, V lost 5 bases, and 9 bases had no gene match. As for this clonotype: Its antigen is unknown.

V usage is TRBV5-1 and J usage is TRBJ2-1, with 11 bases that match TRBD1. The origin of this receptor is a male donor with early-stage non-small cell lung cancer. This specimen consisted of PBMCs, obtained at surgery. The CDR3, as DNA: TGCGCCAGCAGTCCGGACAGGGGGCGGATGGATGAGCAGTTCTTC. This gives the protein CASSPDRGRMDEQFF.